The subject of this entry is one TCR beta chain. What it binds is not known. V lost 5 bases and J 7 bases, leaving 18 bases between the germline ends. The CDR3 sequence is 16 residues long. These data belong to a study of response to subunit inactivated influenza vaccine. TCRdb re-analysed the RT-PCR reads in MiXCR, keeping a single row per CDR3 protein. Of about 520,000 distinct CDR3 sequences in the sample, roughly 23% were seen once. Overall study results and limits: Researchers suggested that each seasonal influenza vaccination recruits few new T cells.

The sequence came from a man aged 45 to 65 who received an inactivated influenza vaccine. The chain joins TRBV12-3 or TRBV12-4 to TRBJ1-6; possible D gene TRBD1, 6 bases. Sequences were derived from CD4+ T cells sorted from PBMCs, sampled about 5 days after vaccination. CDR3 sequence reads: CASSGGSTIKNSPLHF. In DNA, the CDR3 is TGTGCCAGCAGTGGGGGCAGTACAATAAAGAATTCACCCCTCCACTTT.